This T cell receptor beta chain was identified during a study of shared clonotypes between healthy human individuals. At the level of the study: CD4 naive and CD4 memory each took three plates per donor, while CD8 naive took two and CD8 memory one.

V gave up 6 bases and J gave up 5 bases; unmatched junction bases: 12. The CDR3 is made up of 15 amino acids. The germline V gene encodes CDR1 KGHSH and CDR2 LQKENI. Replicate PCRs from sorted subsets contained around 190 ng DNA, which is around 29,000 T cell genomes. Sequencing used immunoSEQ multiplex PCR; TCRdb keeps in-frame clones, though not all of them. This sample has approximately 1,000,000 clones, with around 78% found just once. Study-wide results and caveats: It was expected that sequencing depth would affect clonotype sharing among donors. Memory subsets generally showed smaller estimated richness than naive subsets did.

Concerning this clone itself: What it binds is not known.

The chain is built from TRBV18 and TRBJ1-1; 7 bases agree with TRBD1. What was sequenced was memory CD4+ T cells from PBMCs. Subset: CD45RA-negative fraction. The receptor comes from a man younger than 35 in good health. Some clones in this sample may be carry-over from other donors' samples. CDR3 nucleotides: TGTGCCAGCTCCGAAGTCGAGGGGGCGCGAACTGAAGCTTTCTTT. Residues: CASSEVEGARTEAFF.